This TCR beta chain was obtained from a study of blood T cell repertoires in COVID-19. Sequenced by immunoSEQ multiplex PCR; TCRdb stores in-frame clones only, minus some. The sample carries about 92,000 clones, around 88% recorded once. In this sample, this clone turned up a few times. Seattle enrolled patients during active infection and tracked them longitudinally. The CDR3 contains 14 residues. Germline values: CDR1 SGDLS, CDR2 YYNGEE. Trimming cost V 3 bases and J 0 bases; bases outside gene matches: 2. V and J are TRBV9 and TRBJ1-1; TRBD1 aligns across 7 bases. This TCR was sampled from a woman in her sixties with COVID-19, enrolled during active disease. Specimen: peripheral blood. This CDR3 is CASSGGQLNTEAFF. CDR3 nucleotides: TGTGCCAGCAGCGGGGGACAGTTGAACACTGAAGCTTTCTTT.